The subject of this entry is one T cell receptor beta chain. Its antigen is unknown. This sample is drawn from a study of TIL therapy for anti-PD-1-resistant metastatic lung cancer. Study-wide context: Tumors were harvested before any PD-1/PD-L1 blockade. Study-wide results and limits: Infused TIL clonotypes partially replaced the baseline blood repertoire, then decayed over months.

The libraries were made with immunoSEQ v3. Sequencing used immunoSEQ multiplex PCR; TCRdb keeps in-frame clones, though not all of them. The top ten clones hold about 2.2% of a sample with 15,000 to 20,000 clones, approximately 83% of them seen once. Time point noted: pre-treatment sample, taken before nivolumab and TIL therapy. Looked up from germline, CDR1 is MNHEY and CDR2 is SVGAGI. V shed 5 bases and J shed 0 bases, with 11 bases lying between them. The CDR3 has 15 residues. The chain uses TRBV6-5 and TRBJ1-3, with D possibly being TRBD1 (5 bases). The source is a person between 30 and 79 years old with non-small cell lung cancer. Specimen: blood, collected at baseline. As DNA, the CDR3 is TGTGCCAGCAGTCGGACACCCAGCTCTGGAAACACCATATATTTT. Its translation is CASSRTPSSGNTIYF.